Reported below is one TCR beta chain. Method: immunoSEQ multiplex PCR; TCRdb's copy keeps in-frame clones and lacks some. The sample includes approximately 31,000 clones, just under 97% of them seen just once. This entry belongs to a study of T cells in tuberculosis. The germline CDR1 and CDR2 sequences are MGHRA and YSYEKL. The CDR3 has 17 residues. V was cut by 1 base and J by 0 bases, with 14 bases left in between. The receptor was isolated from a donor aged 10-30 years with latent tuberculosis or without tuberculosis infection. The chain links TRBV4-1 to TRBJ2-3; perhaps TRBD1 as D (6 bases). What was sequenced was PBMCs. DNA for the CDR3: TGCGCCAGCAGCCAAGCCTATGGGGGCGGGAGCACAGATACGCAGTATTTT. This sequence encodes CASSQAYGGGSTDTQYF.